This paragraph covers one TCR beta chain sequence. This sample is drawn from a study of blood T cell repertoires in COVID-19. For the study at large: Samples came from the United States, Italy and Spain, spanning acute and convalescent COVID-19.

Methods used by the authors: Amplified reference gene primers provided the basis for estimating nucleated cell counts. Sequencing was performed with immunoSEQ multiplex PCR; in TCRdb, only in-frame clones are kept and a portion is missing. V, J and clone size reflect that table, while D and trimming were determined from the DNA. In the table there are roughly 380,000 clones, 70% to 90% of which are singletons. Enrolment of Seattle patients took place during active infection, and they were followed longitudinally. This receptor was identified in a woman aged 35 to 49 with COVID-19, enrolled during active disease. The sequencing input was peripheral blood.

This CDR3 is CASSLGAGAPYGYTF. The DNA for the CDR3 is TGCGCCAGCAGCTTGGGGGCGGGGGCGCCCTATGGCTACACCTTC. The V gene is TRBV5-1, the J gene TRBJ1-2; tentative D call: TRBD1 (6 bases). The CDR3 has 15 amino acids. Germline V gene sequence: CDR1 SGHRS, CDR2 YFSETQ. V was pared by 0 bases and J by 4 bases, with 13 bases between.